These T cell receptor beta chains were read from a single sample in a study of T cells after yellow fever vaccination. TCRdb re-analysed the 5' RACE reads in MiXCR, keeping a single row per CDR3 protein. The sample records about 340,000 distinct CDR3 sequences, around 3.9% being singletons. The specimen was PBMCs, collected 5 days after the yellow fever booster vaccination. These receptors all come from a man aged 18 to 35 who received the YFV17D yellow fever vaccine. Each CDR3 is given with its conserved first and last residue. A D gene is named only where the DNA matches it firmly. A clone size is listed for some rows: how often the clone was seen (once, few, many), or a class if it is expanded.

V	size	D	J	DNA	CDR3
TRBV7-6	NA	NA	TRBJ1-5	TGTGCCAGCAGCTCAGGGATTGGTCAGCCCCAGCATTTT	CASSSGIGQPQHF
TRBV11-3	few	TRBD2	TRBJ2-2	TGTGCCAGCAGCGATCGCCTTTGGGGGGGTGAAGGCACCGGGGAGCTGTTTTTT	CASSDRLWGGEGTGELFF
TRBV12-3/TRBV12-4	NA	TRBD1	TRBJ1-4	TGTGCCAGCAGTTTCGGGACAGCTTATTTTGCGACTAATGAAAAACTGTTTTTT	CASSFGTAYFATNEKLFF
TRBV7-2	many	NA	TRBJ2-3	TGTGCCAGCAGCCCCCTCTGGGCAGATACGCAGTATTTT	CASSPLWADTQYF
TRBV5-1	few	TRBD1	TRBJ2-1	TGCGCCAGCAGCTTGGCCCCACAGGGGGGCAATGAGCAGTTCTTC	CASSLAPQGGNEQFF
TRBV11-2	NA	NA	TRBJ2-7	TGTGCCAGCAGCTTAGCCAGGGGTTCCTACGAGCAGTACTTC	CASSLARGSYEQYF
TRBV18	NA	NA	TRBJ2-1	TGTGCCAGCTCACCAGTCGAGCCCCATGAGCAGTTCTTC	CASSPVEPHEQFF
TRBV6-5	NA	NA	TRBJ1-1	TGTGCCAGCTCGGGACACCGGAACACTGAAGCTTTCTTT	CASSGHRNTEAFF
TRBV19	many	NA	TRBJ1-1	TGTGCCAGTAGTATAGAGGTCAGGAACACTGAAGCTTTCTTT	CASSIEVRNTEAFF
TRBV5-1	many	NA	TRBJ2-1	TGCGCCAGCAGCTTGGGGGGGAGCTCCTACAATGAGCAGTTCTTC	CASSLGGSSYNEQFF
TRBV4-3	few	TRBD1	TRBJ1-1	TGCGCCAGCAGCCATGTTTCCGGGACAGATACTTTGAACACTGAAGCTTTCTTT	CASSHVSGTDTLNTEAFF
TRBV7-3	many	TRBD2	TRBJ2-3	TGTGCCAGCAGCGACCCTAAAGCGGGGGTCGCAGATACGCAGTATTTT	CASSDPKAGVADTQYF
TRBV18	few	TRBD2	TRBJ2-3	TGTGCCAGCTCACAAGGACACCAGCGGGGTCCCGCAGATACGCAGTATTTT	CASSQGHQRGPADTQYF
TRBV10-3	few	NA	TRBJ1-5	TGTGCCATCAGTGAGATACTTCTGGGGGATGGCAATCAGCCCCAGCATTTT	CAISEILLGDGNQPQHF
TRBV5-6	few	NA	TRBJ1-4	TGTGCCAGCAGCTTGAGGGATTCGGGAAAACTGTTTTTT	CASSLRDSGKLFF
TRBV7-6	many	NA	TRBJ2-3	TGTGCCAGCAGTCCCCTGGCAGGGGCTGGGGGAGATACGCAGTATTTT	CASSPLAGAGGDTQYF
TRBV5-1	NA	NA	TRBJ2-5	TGCGCCAGCAGCTTGGCCTCGGCAGCCTGGGGGACCCAGTACTTC	CASSLASAAWGTQYF
TRBV5-6	NA	NA	TRBJ2-7	TGTGCCAGCAGCTGGGGGGCCGACAGCTCCTACGAGCAGTACTTC	CASSWGADSSYEQYF
TRBV20-1	many	TRBD2	TRBJ2-3	TGCAGTGCTACTAGCGGGGAAAGCACAGATACGCAGTATTTT	CSATSGESTDTQYF
TRBV27	NA	TRBD2	TRBJ2-1	TGTGCCAGCAGTTTTTATAGCGGGGGTGTCGGTGAGCAGTTCTTC	CASSFYSGGVGEQFF
TRBV5-1	many	NA	TRBJ1-2	TGCGCCAGCAGCTTAGACCGTTACAGGGACTATGGCTACACCTTC	CASSLDRYRDYGYTF
TRBV18	few	NA	TRBJ1-5	TGTGCCAGCTCAGTGGGGGCTAGCGGCAATCAGCCCCAGCATTTT	CASSVGASGNQPQHF
TRBV6-5	few	NA	TRBJ1-2	TGTGCCAGCAGTTACTCGCCCAGGGAGCATGGCTACACCTTC	CASSYSPREHGYTF
TRBV20-1	few	NA	TRBJ2-3	TGCAGTGCGAGAACAGATTCTAGCACAGATACGCAGTATTTT	CSARTDSSTDTQYF
TRBV13	NA	NA	TRBJ2-3	TGTGCCAGCAGCTTAAGTGCGTGGAACGGGACCACAGATACGCAGTATTTT	CASSLSAWNGTTDTQYF
TRBV12-3/TRBV12-4	NA	TRBD1	TRBJ2-5	TGTGCCAGCAGTTCCCACAGGGGTGAAGACCAAGAGACCCAGTACTTC	CASSSHRGEDQETQYF
TRBV5-1	many	NA	TRBJ1-1	TGCGCCAGCAGCTTGGACGATTGGGGCACTGAAGCTTTCTTT	CASSLDDWGTEAFF
TRBV5-1	many	TRBD2	TRBJ2-3	TGCGCCAGCAGCTACAAGCGGGGGGGCCTCTCAGATACGCAGTATTTT	CASSYKRGGLSDTQYF
TRBV7-9	NA	NA	TRBJ1-2	TGTGCCAGCTCCCTCGGGGGGAGGAATGGCTACACCTTC	CASSLGGRNGYTF
TRBV25-1	NA	NA	TRBJ1-2	TGTGCCAGCAGTGGGAACCAGGGGTCGGGTCTCGGCTACACCTTC	CASSGNQGSGLGYTF
TRBV10-3	many	TRBD1	TRBJ2-2	TGTGCCATCAGTGACTCTGGACAGGGGGCCGGGGAGCTGTTTTTT	CAISDSGQGAGELFF
TRBV5-1	many	NA	TRBJ2-6	TGCGCCAGCAGCTCCCGGCTAGGGGCCCGAACACACTCTGGGGCCAACGTCCTGACTTTC	CASSSRLGARTHSGANVLTF
TRBV20-1	NA	NA	TRBJ1-2	TGCAGCGCCCCTGGACAGCCCTCTCACTATGGCTACACCTTC	CSAPGQPSHYGYTF
TRBV5-5	many	NA	TRBJ1-3	TGTGCCAGCAGCTTAGGACAGACGAGCTCTGGAAACACCATATATTTT	CASSLGQTSSGNTIYF
TRBV15	NA	NA	TRBJ2-7	TGTGCCACCAGCAGAGTCGGGGACTACGAGCAGTACTTC	CATSRVGDYEQYF
TRBV25-1	many	TRBD2	TRBJ2-1	TGTGCCAGCAGTCCCCTAGCGGGGGTTTACAATGAGCAGTTCTTC	CASSPLAGVYNEQFF
TRBV10-3	few	NA	TRBJ1-2	TGTGCCATCAGTGTAGTTTTGGGCGGACAGAGCTATGGCTACACCTTC	CAISVVLGGQSYGYTF
TRBV11-2	many	NA	TRBJ1-3	TGTGCCAGCAGCACCGGAAACACCATATATTTT	CASSTGNTIYF
TRBV29-1	NA	TRBD2	TRBJ2-1	TGCAGCGTACCTTCGGGGGGGAGACCGTACTCCTACAATGAGCAGTTCTTC	CSVPSGGRPYSYNEQFF
TRBV12-3/TRBV12-4	NA	NA	TRBJ2-5	TGTGCCAGCAGGGTTTCTTACCAAGAGACCCAGTACTTC	CASRVSYQETQYF
TRBV18	few	NA	TRBJ1-3	TGTGCCAGCTCGCCCGGGCAGACCCTCTCTGGAAACACCATATATTTT	CASSPGQTLSGNTIYF
TRBV29-1	many	TRBD1	TRBJ2-7	TGCAGCGTTGTCCGGGACAGTGGGAGACCTCAGCAGTACTTC	CSVVRDSGRPQQYF
TRBV20-1	NA	NA	TRBJ2-7	TGCAGTGCGTCGACAGGTCAACCTACCTACGAGCAGTACTTC	CSASTGQPTYEQYF
TRBV11-3	few	NA	TRBJ1-2	TGTGCCAGCCTCCTCCCGGGGAGGCCTAACTATGGCTACACCTTC	CASLLPGRPNYGYTF
TRBV5-1	NA	NA	TRBJ2-5	TGCGCCAGCAGCTCTTCCCGGCGGGAGACCCAGTACTTC	CASSSSRRETQYF
TRBV11-2	few	TRBD1	TRBJ2-6	TGTGCCAGCAGCTTAACAGGGGTCCCTGGGGCCAACGTCCTGACTTTC	CASSLTGVPGANVLTF
TRBV27	NA	NA	TRBJ1-5	TGTGCCAGCAGTTTCGAAGGTCGGGACCAGCCCCAGCATTTT	CASSFEGRDQPQHF
TRBV4-3	NA	NA	TRBJ2-3	TGCGCCAGCAGCCAAGGGGGTCTGGATGGTACGCAGTATTTT	CASSQGGLDGTQYF
TRBV4-3	many	NA	TRBJ2-5	TGCGCCAGCAGCCAAGATACCAGAGTTATGAGGGATGATATGCAAGAGACCCAGTACTTC	CASSQDTRVMRDDMQETQYF
TRBV10-2	many	NA	TRBJ2-3	TGCGCCAGCAGTGAGGGAGAGTCTAGCACAGATACGCAGTATTTT	CASSEGESSTDTQYF
TRBV28	few	NA	TRBJ2-7	TGTGCCAGCAGCCCTCTGAACATCCAATCCTACGAGCAGTACTTC	CASSPLNIQSYEQYF
TRBV19	NA	NA	TRBJ1-5	TGTGCCAGTAGTATGGGCCGGGCTTATAGCAATCAGCCCCAGCATTTT	CASSMGRAYSNQPQHF
TRBV25-1	many	TRBD1	TRBJ1-4	TGTGCCAGCAGTGAACAGGACAGGGGAAAACTGTTTTTT	CASSEQDRGKLFF
TRBV20-1	few	TRBD1	TRBJ1-3	TGCAGTGCTAGAGATCTAGCGGGACAGGGGTTTGGAAACACCATATATTTT	CSARDLAGQGFGNTIYF
TRBV5-1	many	TRBD1	TRBJ1-1	TGCGCCAGCAGCCCGGGACAGGGTCGGGTGGCCGGGACTGAAGCTTTCTTT	CASSPGQGRVAGTEAFF
TRBV4-3	NA	TRBD2	TRBJ2-7	TGCGCCAGCAGCCAAGGCGGGGGGTTGGACTACGAGCAGTACTTC	CASSQGGGLDYEQYF
TRBV4-3	many	NA	TRBJ2-5	TGCGCCAGCAGCCAAGAGGTAGGGGATCAAGAGACCCAGTACTTC	CASSQEVGDQETQYF
TRBV7-2	many	TRBD1	TRBJ2-1	TGTGCCAGCAGCCAAGAACGACACAGGGGCAATGAGCAGTTCTTC	CASSQERHRGNEQFF
TRBV9	few	NA	TRBJ1-1	TGTGCCAGCAGCGTTAATCGGGACGGTGATATGGTGGGCACTGAAGCTTTCTTT	CASSVNRDGDMVGTEAFF